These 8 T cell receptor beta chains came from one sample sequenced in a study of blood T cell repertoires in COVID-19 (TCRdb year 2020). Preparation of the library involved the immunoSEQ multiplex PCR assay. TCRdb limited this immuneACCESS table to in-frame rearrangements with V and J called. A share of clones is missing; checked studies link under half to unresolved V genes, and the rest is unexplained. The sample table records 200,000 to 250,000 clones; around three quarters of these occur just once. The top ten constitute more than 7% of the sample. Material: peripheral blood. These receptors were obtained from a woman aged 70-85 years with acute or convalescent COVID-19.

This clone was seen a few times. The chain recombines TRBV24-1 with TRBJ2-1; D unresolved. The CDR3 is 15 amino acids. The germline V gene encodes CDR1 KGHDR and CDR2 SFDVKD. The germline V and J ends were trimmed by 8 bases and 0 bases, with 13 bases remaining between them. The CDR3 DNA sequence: TGTGCCACCATCAAGACGGAGAGCTCCTACAATGAGCAGTTCTTC. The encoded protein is CATIKTESSYNEQFF.

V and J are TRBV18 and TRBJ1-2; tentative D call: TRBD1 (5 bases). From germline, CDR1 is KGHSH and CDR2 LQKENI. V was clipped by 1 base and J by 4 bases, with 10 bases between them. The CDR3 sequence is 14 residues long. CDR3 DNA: TGTGCCAGCTCACCACAGGGGCACTCCTATGGCTACACCTTC. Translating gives CASSPQGHSYGYTF.

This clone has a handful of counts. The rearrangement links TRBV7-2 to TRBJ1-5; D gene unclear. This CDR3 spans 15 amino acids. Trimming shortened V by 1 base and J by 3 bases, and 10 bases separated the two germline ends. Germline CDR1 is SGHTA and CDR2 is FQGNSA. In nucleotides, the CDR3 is TGTGCCAGCAGCTTAGGGCGGATACCCAATCAGCCCCAGCATTTT. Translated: CASSLGRIPNQPQHF.

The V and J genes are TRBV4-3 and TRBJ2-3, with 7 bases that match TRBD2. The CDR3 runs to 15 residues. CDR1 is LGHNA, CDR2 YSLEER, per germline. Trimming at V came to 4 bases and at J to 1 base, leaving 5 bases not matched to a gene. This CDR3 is CASSPRGDGTDTQYF. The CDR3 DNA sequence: TGCGCCAGCAGCCCTCGGGGGGATGGCACAGATACGCAGTATTTT.

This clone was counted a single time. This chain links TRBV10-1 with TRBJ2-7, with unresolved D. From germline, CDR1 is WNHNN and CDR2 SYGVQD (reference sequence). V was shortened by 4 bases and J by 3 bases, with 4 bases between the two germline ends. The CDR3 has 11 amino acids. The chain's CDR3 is CASSANYEQYF. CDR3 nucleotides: TGCGCCAGCAGTGCTAACTACGAGCAGTACTTC.

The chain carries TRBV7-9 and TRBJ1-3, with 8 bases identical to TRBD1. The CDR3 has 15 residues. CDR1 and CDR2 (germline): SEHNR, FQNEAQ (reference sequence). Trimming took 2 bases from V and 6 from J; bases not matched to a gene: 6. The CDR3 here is CASSLRQGLENTIYF. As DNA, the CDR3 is TGTGCCAGCAGCTTAAGACAGGGGTTGGAAAACACCATATATTTT.

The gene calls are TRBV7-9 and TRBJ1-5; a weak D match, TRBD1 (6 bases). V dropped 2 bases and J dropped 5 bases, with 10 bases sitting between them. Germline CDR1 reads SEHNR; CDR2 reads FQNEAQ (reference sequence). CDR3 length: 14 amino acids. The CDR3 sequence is CASSLSSGDQPQHF. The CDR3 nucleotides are TGTGCCAGCAGCTTAAGTTCAGGGGATCAGCCCCAGCATTTT.

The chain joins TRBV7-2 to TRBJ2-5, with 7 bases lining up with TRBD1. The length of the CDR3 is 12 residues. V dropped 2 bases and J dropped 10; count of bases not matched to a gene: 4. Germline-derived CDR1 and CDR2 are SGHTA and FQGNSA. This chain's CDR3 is CASSLNYRGQYF. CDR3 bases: TGTGCCAGCAGCTTAAACTACAGGGGCCAGTACTTC.